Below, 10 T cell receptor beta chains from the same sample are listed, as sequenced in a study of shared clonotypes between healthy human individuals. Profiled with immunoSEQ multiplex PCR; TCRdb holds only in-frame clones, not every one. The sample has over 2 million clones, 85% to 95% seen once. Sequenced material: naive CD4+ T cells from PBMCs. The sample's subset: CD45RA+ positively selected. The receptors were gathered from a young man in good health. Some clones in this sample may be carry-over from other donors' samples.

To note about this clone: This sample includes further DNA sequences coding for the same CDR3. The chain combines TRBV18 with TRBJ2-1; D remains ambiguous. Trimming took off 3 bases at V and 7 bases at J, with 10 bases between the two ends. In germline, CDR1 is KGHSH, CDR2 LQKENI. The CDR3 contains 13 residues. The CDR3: CASSPGLENEQFF. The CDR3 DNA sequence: TGTGCCAGCTCACCCGGTTTGGAGAATGAGCAGTTCTTC. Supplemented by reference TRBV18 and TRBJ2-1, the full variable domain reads NAGVMQNPRHLVRRRGQEARLRCSPMKGHSHVYWYRQLPEEGLKFMVYLQKENIIDESGMPKERFSAEFPKEGPSILRIQQVVRGDSAAYFCASSPGLENEQFFGPGTRLTVL.

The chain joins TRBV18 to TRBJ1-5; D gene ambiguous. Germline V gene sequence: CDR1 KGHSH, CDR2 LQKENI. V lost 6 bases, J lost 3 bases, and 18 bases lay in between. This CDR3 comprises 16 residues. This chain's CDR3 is CASSPIHDTFNQPQHF. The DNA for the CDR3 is TGTGCCAGCTCCCCCATCCATGACACTTTCAATCAGCCCCAGCATTTT.

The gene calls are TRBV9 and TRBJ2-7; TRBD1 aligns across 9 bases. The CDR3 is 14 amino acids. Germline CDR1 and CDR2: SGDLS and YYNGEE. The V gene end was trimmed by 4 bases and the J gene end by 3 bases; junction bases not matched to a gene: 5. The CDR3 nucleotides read TGTGCCAGCAGCCCCCGGGACAGGGACTACGAGCAGTACTTC. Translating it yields CASSPRDRDYEQYF.

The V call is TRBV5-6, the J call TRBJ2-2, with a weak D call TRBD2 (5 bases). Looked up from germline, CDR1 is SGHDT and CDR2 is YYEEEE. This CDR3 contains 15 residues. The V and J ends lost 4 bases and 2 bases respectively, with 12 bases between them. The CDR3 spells CASSGGQRNTGELFF. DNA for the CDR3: TGTGCCAGCAGCGGAGGTCAAAGAAACACCGGGGAGCTGTTTTTT.

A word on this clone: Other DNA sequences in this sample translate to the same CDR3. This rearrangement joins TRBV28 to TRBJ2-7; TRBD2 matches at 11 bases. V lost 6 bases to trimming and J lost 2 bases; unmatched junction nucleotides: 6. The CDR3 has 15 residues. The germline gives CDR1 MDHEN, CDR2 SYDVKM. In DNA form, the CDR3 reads TGTGCCAGCAGCTCAGGGACTAGCGGACCCTACGAGCAGTACTTC. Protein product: CASSSGTSGPYEQYF.

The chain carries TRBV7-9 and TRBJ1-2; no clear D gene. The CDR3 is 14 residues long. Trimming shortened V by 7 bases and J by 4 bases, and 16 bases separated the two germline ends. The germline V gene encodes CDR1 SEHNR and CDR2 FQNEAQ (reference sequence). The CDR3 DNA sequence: TGTGCCAGCAACCAAGGCCTTGGGCCCTATGGCTACACCTTC. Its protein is CASNQGLGPYGYTF. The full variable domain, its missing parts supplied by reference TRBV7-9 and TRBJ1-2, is DTGVSQNPRHKITKRGQNVTFRCDPISEHNRLYWYRQTLGQGPEFLTYFQNEAQLEKSRLLSDRFSAERPKGSFSTLEIQRTEQGDSAMYLCASNQGLGPYGYTFGSGTRLTVV.

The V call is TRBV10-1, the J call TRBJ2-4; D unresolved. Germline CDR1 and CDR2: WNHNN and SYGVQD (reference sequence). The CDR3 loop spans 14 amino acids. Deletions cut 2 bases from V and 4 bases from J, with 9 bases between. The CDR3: CASSETELKNIQYF. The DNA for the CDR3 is TGCGCCAGCAGTGAGACGGAGCTAAAAAACATTCAGTACTTC.

The CDR3, as DNA: TGTGCCAGCAGCGTAAGAGGGGACTACGAGCAGTACTTC. The encoded protein is CASSVRGDYEQYF. The rearrangement uses TRBV9 and TRBJ2-7; D possibly matches TRBD1 or TRBD2 (5 bases each). This CDR3 spans 13 amino acids. Between the trimmed V and J ends, which lost 1 base and 3 bases, there was a span of 8 bases. The germline gives CDR1 SGDLS, CDR2 YYNGEE.

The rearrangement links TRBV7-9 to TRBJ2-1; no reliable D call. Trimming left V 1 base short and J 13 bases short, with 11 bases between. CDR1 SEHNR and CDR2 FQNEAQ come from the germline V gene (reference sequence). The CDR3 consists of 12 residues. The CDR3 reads CASSLVAGIQFF. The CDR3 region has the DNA TGTGCCAGCAGCTTAGTCGCCGGTATCCAGTTCTTC.

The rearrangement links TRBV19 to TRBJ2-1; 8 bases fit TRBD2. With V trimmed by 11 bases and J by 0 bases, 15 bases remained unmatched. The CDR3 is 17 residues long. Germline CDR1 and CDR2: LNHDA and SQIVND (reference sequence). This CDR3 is CASTLGIAGPSYNEQFF. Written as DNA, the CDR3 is TGTGCCTCAACCTTAGGGATAGCGGGACCCTCCTACAATGAGCAGTTCTTC.